This T cell receptor beta chain derives from a study of shared clonotypes between healthy human individuals. Data came from immunoSEQ multiplex PCR; TCRdb stores just in-frame clones and leaves some out. The data contain about 610,000 clones, roughly 97% of them singletons. Whole-study results and caveats: Estimated richness was generally greater in naive than memory subsets.

Of note for this clone: The antigen remains undetermined.

V was clipped by 4 bases and J by 5 bases; unmatched bases: 10. Per the germline V gene, CDR1 is SNHLY and CDR2 is FYNNEI. This CDR3 comprises 19 residues. This sequence joins TRBV2 and TRBJ2-2; 16 nucleotides align to TRBD2. This clonotype originated in a woman aged 30 to 39 in good health. The sample comprised naive CD4+ T cells sorted from blood. The subset denotes: CD45RA+ positively selected. The CDR3 region is CASSGRRLGLAGGTGELFF. In nucleotides, the CDR3 is TGTGCCAGCAGTGGCCGACGCTTGGGACTAGCGGGAGGGACCGGGGAGCTGTTTTTT. The full variable domain, in which reference TRBV2 and TRBJ2-2 provide the parts outside the CDR3, is EPEVTQTPSHQVTQMGQEVILRCVPISNHLYFYWYRQILGQKVEFLVSFYNNEISEKSEIFDDQFSVERPDGSNFTLKIRSTKLEDSAMYFCASSGRRLGLAGGTGELFFGEGSRLTVL.